Below are 3 T cell receptor beta chains sequenced from a single sample in a study of cytomegalovirus exposure and HLA in healthy donors. Both 60 Vbeta primers and 13 Jbeta primers went into the PCR. Assay used: immunoSEQ multiplex PCR; TCRdb lists only in-frame clones, some missing. The top ten hold roughly 10% of the sample, which has some 110,000 clones, under 80% seen once. Sequencing input: PBMCs. These receptors were obtained from a woman aged 45-59 years in good health and CMV-seropositive.

V is TRBV5-6 and J is TRBJ1-5; 8 nucleotides align to TRBD1. V lost 4 bases to trimming and J lost 9 bases; unmatched junction nucleotides: 9. CDR1 and CDR2 from the germline V gene are SGHDT and YYEEEE. The CDR3 contains 14 residues. CDR3 DNA sequence: TGTGCCAGCAGCCAGACAGGGGTCAACACGCCCCAGCATTTT. Translation gives CASSQTGVNTPQHF.

The gene calls are TRBV18 and TRBJ1-4; 7 nucleotides align to TRBD1. Trimming removed 4 bases from V and 6 bases from J; junction bases left unmatched: 8. This CDR3 comprises 15 residues. Germline CDR1 is KGHSH and CDR2 is LQKENI. CDR3 in amino acids: CASSQNDRVDEKLFF. For the CDR3, the DNA is TGTGCCAGCTCACAGAACGACAGGGTAGATGAAAAACTGTTTTTT.

J is TRBJ1-1 and V is TRBV5-4; possible D gene TRBD1, 6 bases. The V gene lost 5 bases and the J gene lost 0 bases, with 11 bases spanning the gap. CDR3 length: 14 amino acids. Germline V gene sequence: CDR1 SGHNT, CDR2 YYREEE (reference sequence). The CDR3 reads CASSGQLMNTEAFF. CDR3 nucleotide sequence: TGTGCCAGCAGTGGACAGCTAATGAACACTGAAGCTTTCTTT.